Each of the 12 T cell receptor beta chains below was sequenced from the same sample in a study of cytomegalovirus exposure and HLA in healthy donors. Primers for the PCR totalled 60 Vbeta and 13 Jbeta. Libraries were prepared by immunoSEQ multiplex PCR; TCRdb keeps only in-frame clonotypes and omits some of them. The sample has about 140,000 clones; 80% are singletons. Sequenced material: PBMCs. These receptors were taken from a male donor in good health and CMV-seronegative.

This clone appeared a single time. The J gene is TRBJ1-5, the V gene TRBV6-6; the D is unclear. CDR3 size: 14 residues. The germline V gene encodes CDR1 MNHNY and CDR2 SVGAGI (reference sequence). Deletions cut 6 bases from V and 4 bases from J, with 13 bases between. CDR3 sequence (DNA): TGTGCCAGCAGCCAAGACAAGGCAAATCAGCCCCAGCATTTT. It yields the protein CASSQDKANQPQHF.

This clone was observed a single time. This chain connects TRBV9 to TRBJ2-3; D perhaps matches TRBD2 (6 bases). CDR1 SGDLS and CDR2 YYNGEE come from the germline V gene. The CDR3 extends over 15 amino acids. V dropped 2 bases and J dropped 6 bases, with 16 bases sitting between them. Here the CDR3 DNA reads TGTGCCAGCAGCGTTACTAGGAGGGGTTGGGATACGCAGTATTTT. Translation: CASSVTRRGWDTQYF.

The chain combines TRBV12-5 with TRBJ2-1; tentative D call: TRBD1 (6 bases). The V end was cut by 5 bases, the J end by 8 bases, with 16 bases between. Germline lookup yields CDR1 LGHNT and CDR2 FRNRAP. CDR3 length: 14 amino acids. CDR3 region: CASGLTTGSHEQFF. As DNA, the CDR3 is TGTGCTAGTGGTCTCACAACAGGGTCGCATGAGCAGTTCTTC.

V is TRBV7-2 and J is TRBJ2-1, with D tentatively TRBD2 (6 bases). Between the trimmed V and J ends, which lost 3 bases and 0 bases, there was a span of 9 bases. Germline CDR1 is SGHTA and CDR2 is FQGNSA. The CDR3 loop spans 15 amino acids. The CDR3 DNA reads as TGTGCCAGCAGCTTTGGGGGGAGCTCCTACAATGAGCAGTTCTTC. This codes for CASSFGGSSYNEQFF.

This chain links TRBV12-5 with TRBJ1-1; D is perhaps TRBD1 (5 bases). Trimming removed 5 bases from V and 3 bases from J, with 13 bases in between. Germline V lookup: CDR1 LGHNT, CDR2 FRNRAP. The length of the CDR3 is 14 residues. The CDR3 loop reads CASGRAGGDTEAFF. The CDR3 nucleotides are TGTGCTAGTGGTCGAGCGGGGGGGGACACTGAAGCTTTCTTT.

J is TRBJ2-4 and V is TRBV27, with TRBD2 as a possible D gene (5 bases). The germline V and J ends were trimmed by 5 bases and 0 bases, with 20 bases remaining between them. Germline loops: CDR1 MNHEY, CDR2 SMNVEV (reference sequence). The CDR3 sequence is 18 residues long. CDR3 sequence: CASSPDPPTNIAKNIQYF. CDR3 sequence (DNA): TGTGCCAGCAGTCCAGACCCCCCGACTAACATAGCCAAAAACATTCAGTACTTC.

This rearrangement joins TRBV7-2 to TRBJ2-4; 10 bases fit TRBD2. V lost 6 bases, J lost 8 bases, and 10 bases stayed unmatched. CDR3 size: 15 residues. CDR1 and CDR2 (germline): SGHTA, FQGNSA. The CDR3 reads CASSPESSGGDIQYF. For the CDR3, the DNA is TGTGCCAGCAGTCCTGAGTCCAGCGGGGGGGACATTCAGTACTTC. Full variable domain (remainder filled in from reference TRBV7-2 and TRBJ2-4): GAGVSQSPSNKVTEKGKDVELRCDPISGHTALYWYRQSLGQGLEFLIYFQGNSAPDKSGLPSDRFSAERTGGSVSTLTIQRTQQEDSAVYLCASSPESSGGDIQYFGAGTRLSVL.

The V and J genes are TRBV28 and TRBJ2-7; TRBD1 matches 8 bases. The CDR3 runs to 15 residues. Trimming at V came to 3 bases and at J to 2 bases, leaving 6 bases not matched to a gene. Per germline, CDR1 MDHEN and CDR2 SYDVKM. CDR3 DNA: TGTGCCAGCAGTTTGCGACAGGGGACTCCCTACGAGCAGTACTTC. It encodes CASSLRQGTPYEQYF.

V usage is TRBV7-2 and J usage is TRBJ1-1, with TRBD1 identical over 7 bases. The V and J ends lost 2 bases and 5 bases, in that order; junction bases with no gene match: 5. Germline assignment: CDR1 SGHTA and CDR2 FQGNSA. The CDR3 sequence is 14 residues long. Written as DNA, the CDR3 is TGTGCCAGCAGCTTATCCAGGGGGGTGACTGAAGCTTTCTTT. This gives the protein CASSLSRGVTEAFF.

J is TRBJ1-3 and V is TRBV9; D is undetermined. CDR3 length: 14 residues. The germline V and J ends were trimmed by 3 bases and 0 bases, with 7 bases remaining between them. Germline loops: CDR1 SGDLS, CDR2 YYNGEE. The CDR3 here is CASSDESSGNTIYF. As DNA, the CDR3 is TGTGCCAGCAGCGATGAGAGCTCTGGAAACACCATATATTTT.

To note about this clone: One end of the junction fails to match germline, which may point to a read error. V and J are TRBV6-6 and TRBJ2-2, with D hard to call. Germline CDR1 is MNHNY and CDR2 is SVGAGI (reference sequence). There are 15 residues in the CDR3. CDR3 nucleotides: TGTGCCAGCAGTCCCCGCAGGTCGAATACCGGGGAGCTGTTTTTT. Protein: CASSPRRSNTGELFF.

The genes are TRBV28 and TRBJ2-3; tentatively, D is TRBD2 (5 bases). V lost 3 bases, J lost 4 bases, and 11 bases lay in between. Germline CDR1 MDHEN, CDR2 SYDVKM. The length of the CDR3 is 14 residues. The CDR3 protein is CASSFGGLPDTQYF. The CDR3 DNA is TGTGCCAGCAGTTTTGGAGGACTCCCAGATACGCAGTATTTT.